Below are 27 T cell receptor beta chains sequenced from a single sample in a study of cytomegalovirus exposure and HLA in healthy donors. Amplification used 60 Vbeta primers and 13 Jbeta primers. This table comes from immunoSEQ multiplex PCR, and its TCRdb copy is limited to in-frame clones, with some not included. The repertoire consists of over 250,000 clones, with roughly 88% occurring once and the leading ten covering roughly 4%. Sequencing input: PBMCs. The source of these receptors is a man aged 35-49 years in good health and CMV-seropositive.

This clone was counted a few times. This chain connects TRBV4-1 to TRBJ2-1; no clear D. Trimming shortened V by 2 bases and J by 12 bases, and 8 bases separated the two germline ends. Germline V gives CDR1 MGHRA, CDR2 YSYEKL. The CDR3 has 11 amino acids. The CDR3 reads CASSQNYWQFF. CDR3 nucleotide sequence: TGCGCCAGCAGCCAAAATTATTGGCAGTTCTTC.

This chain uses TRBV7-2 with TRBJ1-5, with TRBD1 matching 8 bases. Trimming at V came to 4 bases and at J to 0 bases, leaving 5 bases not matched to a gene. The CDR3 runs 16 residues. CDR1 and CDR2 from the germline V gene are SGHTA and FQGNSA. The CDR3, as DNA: TGTGCCAGCAGCTCGGGGACAGGCTATAGCAATCAGCCCCAGCATTTT. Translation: CASSSGTGYSNQPQHF.

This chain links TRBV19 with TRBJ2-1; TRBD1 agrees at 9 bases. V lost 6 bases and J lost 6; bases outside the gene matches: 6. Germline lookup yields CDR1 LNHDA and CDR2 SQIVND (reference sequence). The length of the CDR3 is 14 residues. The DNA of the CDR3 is TGTGCCAGTAGCCACCGGGACAGGGTCAATGAGCAGTTCTTC. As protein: CASSHRDRVNEQFF.

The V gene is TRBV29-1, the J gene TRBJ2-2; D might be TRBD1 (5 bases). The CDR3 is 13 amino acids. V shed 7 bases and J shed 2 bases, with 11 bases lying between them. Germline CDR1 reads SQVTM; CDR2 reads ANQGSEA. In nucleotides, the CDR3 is TGCAGCGCCGACGACAGCAACACCGGGGAGCTGTTTTTT. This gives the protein CSADDSNTGELFF.

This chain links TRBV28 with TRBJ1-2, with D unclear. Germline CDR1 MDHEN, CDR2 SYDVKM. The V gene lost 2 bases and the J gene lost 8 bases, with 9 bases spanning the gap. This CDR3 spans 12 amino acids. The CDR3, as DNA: TGTGCCAGCAGTTTAGGCGGGCGAGGCTACACCTTC. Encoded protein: CASSLGGRGYTF.

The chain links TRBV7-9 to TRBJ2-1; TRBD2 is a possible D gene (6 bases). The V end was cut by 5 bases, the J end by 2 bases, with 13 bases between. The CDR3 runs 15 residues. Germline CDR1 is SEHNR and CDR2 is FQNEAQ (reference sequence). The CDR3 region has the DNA TGTGCCAGCAGCGCGGGACCCCCCACCTACAATGAGCAGTTCTTC. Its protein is CASSAGPPTYNEQFF.

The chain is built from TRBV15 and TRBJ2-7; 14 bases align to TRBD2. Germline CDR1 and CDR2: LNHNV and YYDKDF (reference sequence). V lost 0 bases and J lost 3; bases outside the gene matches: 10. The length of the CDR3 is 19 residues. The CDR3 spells CATSRDLPRLAGGDYEQYF. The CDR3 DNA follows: TGTGCCACCAGCAGAGATTTACCCCGACTAGCGGGGGGGGACTACGAGCAGTACTTC.

In DNA form, the CDR3 reads TGTGCCAGCGGACAGGGGACTGGAAACACCATATATTTT. Protein sequence: CASGQGTGNTIYF. V usage is TRBV7-8 and J usage is TRBJ1-3; TRBD1 agrees at 9 bases. The CDR3 consists of 13 residues. Germline trimming cut 8 bases from V and 2 bases from J; bases unmatched to any gene: 1. Germline CDR1 reads SGHVS; CDR2 reads FQNEAQ.

The CDR3 DNA reads as TGTGCCAGTAGTGCAGACAGGTATAGCAATCAGCCCCAGCATTTT. This sequence encodes CASSADRYSNQPQHF. The chain uses TRBV19 and TRBJ1-5, with D perhaps matching TRBD1 (6 bases). Trimming took off 5 bases at V and 0 bases at J, with 11 bases between the two ends. The CDR3 is 15 amino acids. Germline V gene data show CDR1 as LNHDA and CDR2 as SQIVND (reference sequence).

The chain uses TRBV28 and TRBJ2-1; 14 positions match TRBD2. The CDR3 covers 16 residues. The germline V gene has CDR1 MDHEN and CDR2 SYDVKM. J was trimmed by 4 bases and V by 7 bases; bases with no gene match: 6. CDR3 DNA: TGTGCCAGCACGGGACTAGCGGGAGACGTTTACAATGAGCAGTTCTTC. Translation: CASTGLAGDVYNEQFF.

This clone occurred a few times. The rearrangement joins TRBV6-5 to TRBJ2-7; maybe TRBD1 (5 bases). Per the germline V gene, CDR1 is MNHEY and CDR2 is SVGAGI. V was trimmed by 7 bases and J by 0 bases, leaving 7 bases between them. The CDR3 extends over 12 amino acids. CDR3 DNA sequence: TGTGCCAGCAAGGACAACTCCTACGAGCAGTACTTC. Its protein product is CASKDNSYEQYF.

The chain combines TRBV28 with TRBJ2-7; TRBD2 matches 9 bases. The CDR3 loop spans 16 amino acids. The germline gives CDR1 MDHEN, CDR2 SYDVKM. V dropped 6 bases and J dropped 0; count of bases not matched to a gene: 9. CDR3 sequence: CASRRLADLSSYEQYF. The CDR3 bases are TGTGCCAGCAGGAGACTAGCGGACCTCTCCTCCTACGAGCAGTACTTC.

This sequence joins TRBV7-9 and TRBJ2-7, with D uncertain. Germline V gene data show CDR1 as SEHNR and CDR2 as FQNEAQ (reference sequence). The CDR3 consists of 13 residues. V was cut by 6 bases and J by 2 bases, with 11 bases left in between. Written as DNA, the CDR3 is TGTGCCAGCAGTCTGACTGCCACCTACGAGCAGTACTTC. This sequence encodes CASSLTATYEQYF.

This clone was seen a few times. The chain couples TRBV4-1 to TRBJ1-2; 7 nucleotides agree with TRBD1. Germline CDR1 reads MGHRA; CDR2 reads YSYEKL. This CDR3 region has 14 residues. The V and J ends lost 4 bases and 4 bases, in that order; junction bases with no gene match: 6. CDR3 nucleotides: TGCGCCAGCAGCCCCCGGGACAGACCCTATGGCTACACCTTC. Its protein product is CASSPRDRPYGYTF.

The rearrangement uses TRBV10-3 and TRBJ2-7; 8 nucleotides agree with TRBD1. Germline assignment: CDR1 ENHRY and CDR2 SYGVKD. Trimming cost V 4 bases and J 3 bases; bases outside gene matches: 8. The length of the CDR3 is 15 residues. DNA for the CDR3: TGTGCCATCAGTGGACTGGGACAGGCCAACTACGAGCAGTACTTC. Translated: CAISGLGQANYEQYF.

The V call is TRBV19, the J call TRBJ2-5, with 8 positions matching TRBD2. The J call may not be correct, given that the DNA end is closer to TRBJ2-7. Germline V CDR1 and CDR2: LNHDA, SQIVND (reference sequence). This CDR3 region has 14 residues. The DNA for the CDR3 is TGTGCCAGTAGTTTTGCGGGGGGAACCTACGAGCAGTACTTC. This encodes CASSFAGGTYEQYF.

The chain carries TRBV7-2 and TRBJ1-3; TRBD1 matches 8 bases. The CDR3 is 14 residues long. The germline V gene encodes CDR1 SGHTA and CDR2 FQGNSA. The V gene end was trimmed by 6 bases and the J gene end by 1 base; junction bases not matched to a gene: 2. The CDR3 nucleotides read TGTGCCAGCAGTCGACAGGGGTCTGGAAACACCATATATTTT. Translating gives CASSRQGSGNTIYF.

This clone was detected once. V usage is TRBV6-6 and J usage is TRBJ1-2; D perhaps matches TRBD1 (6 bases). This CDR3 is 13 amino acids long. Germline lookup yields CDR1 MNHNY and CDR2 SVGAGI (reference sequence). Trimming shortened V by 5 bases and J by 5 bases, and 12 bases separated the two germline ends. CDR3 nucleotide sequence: TGTGCCAGCAGTCCCCAGGACAGATATGGCTACACCTTC. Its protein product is CASSPQDRYGYTF.

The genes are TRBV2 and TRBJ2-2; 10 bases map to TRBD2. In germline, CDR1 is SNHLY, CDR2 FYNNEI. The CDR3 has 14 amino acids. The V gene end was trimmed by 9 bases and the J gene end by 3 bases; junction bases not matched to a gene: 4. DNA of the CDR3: TGTGCCAGTGTACTAGCGGGGCACACCGGGGAGCTGTTTTTT. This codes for CASVLAGHTGELFF.

CDR3 sequence (DNA): TGCAGCGTACCACTAGCGGGAGGGGTGGAGACCCAGTACTTC. It specifies CSVPLAGGVETQYF. The chain has TRBV29-1 and TRBJ2-5, with 13 bases matching TRBD2. The CDR3 is made up of 14 amino acids. CDR1 and CDR2 from the germline V gene are SQVTM and ANQGSEA. V shed 6 bases and J 5 bases; nucleotides not matched to a gene: 6.

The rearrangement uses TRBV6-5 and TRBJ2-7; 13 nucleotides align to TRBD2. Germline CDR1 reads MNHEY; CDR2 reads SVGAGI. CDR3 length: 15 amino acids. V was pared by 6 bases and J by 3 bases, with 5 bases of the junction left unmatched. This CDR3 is CASSSGTSGNYEQYF. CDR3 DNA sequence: TGTGCCAGCAGCTCCGGGACTAGCGGGAACTACGAGCAGTACTTC.

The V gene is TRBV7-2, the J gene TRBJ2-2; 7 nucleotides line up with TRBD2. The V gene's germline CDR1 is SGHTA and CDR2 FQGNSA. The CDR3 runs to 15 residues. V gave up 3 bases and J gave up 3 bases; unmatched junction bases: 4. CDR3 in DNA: TGTGCCAGCAGCTTTAGTCTAGCGGACACCGGGGAGCTGTTTTTT. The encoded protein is CASSFSLADTGELFF.

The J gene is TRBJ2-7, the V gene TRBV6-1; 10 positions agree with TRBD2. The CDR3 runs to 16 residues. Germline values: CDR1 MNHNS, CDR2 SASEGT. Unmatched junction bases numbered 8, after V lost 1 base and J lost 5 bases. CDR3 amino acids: CASSEVAGTSAHEQYF. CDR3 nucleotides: TGTGCCAGCAGTGAAGTCGCCGGGACTAGCGCCCACGAGCAGTACTTC.

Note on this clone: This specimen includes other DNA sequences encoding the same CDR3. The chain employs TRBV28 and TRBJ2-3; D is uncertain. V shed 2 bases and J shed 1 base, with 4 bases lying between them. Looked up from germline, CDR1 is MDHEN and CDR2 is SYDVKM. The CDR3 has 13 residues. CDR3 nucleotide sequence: TGTGCCAGCAGTTTACGGGGCACAGATACGCAGTATTTT. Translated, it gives CASSLRGTDTQYF. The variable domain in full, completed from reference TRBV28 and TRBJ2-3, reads DVKVTQSSRYLVKRTGEKVFLECVQDMDHENMFWYRQDPGLGLRLIYFSYDVKMKEKGDIPEGYSVSREKKERFSLILESASTNQTSMYLCASSLRGTDTQYFGPGTRLTVL.

The chain's CDR3 is CASSLSLRQAQVTEAFF. CDR3 sequence (DNA): TGTGCCAGCAGTCTATCCCTACGACAGGCGCAGGTCACTGAAGCTTTCTTT. The chain employs TRBV28 and TRBJ1-1; tentatively, D is TRBD1 (6 bases). Germline CDR1 is MDHEN and CDR2 is SYDVKM. The CDR3 loop spans 17 amino acids. Trimming left V 5 bases short and J 4 bases short, with 23 bases between.

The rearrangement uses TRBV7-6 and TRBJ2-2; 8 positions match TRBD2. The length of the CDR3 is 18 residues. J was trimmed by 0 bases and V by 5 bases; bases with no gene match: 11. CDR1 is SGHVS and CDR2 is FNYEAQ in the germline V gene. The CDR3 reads CASSRRIQRETNTGELFF. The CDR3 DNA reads TGTGCCAGCAGCCGAAGGATTCAGCGGGAGACGAACACCGGGGAGCTGTTTTTT.

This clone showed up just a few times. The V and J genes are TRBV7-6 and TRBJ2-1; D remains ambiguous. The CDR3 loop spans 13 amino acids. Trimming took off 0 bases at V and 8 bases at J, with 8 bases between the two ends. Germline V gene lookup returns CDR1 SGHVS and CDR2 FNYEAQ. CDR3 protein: CASSLAGTHEQFF. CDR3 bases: TGTGCCAGCAGCTTAGCTGGCACGCATGAGCAGTTCTTC.